The clone carrying this T cell receptor (beta chain) was counted ten times or more. Antigen specificity is unknown. Clinical symptoms, serum thyroxine, TRAb, thyroid ultrasound and orbital computed tomography established diagnosis. TCR beta CDR3 region amplification was performed from RNA transcripts. The HTBI primer set served for first-round RT-PCR of the TCR CDR3. TCRdb re-derived calls from the multiplex PCR reads in MiXCR, one entry per CDR3 protein. The table includes about 280,000 distinct CDR3 sequences, about 25% detected once. In germline, CDR1 is SGHTA, CDR2 FQGNSA. CDR3 length: 18 amino acids. V was clipped by 5 bases and J by 0 bases, with 23 bases between them. The data are from a study of T cells in Graves' hyperthyroidism and ophthalmopathy. About the research overall: At the time of initial diagnosis and before any treatment, peripheral blood was collected.

The study's findings and limits: Most clonotypes expanded in the thyroid (above 0.001) were also present in blood.

The clonotype originates from a man between 40 and 49 years old with Graves' hyperthyroidism that later progressed to Graves' ophthalmopathy. This chain joins TRBV7-2 and TRBJ2-7; D assignment may be TRBD1 or TRBD2 (6 bases each). The sample comprised blood. The CDR3 DNA sequence: TGTGCCAGCAGCCGAGCCTGGCATGAGGGGGGTTTCTCCTACGAGCAGTACTTC. It codes for CASSRAWHEGGFSYEQYF.